A selection of T cell receptor beta chains follows, all from one sample in a study of B cell selection in AIRE deficiency. TCRdb's table, derived via immunoSEQ multiplex PCR, lists solely in-frame clones and lacks some. The table shows 20,000 to 25,000 clones, with roughly 97% occurring only once. Source material: conventional CD4+ T cells sorted from PBMCs. These receptor sequences come from a human donor with AIRE deficiency. CDR3s include the opening cysteine and the closing phenylalanine or tryptophan. A D gene is named only where the DNA matches it firmly. For some rows the clone size is stated as once, few or many, or as a class when expanded; others skip it.

d_gene: TRBD1
j_gene: TRBJ2-2
v_gene: TRBV7-2
abundance: NA
CDR3nt: TGTGCCAGCAGCTTAGTAGGGGGCGGCACCGGGGAGCTGTTTTTT
CDR3aa: CASSLVGGGTGELFF

d_gene: NA
j_gene: TRBJ2-7
v_gene: TRBV2
abundance: NA
CDR3nt: TGTGCCAGCAGTGAACAGGGTCCTGGCTACGAGCAGTACTTC
CDR3aa: CASSEQGPGYEQYF

d_gene: TRBD1
j_gene: TRBJ2-5
v_gene: TRBV7-3
abundance: once
CDR3nt: TGTGCCAGCAGTTACGGACAGGGAAAAAGAGAGACCCAGTACTTC
CDR3aa: CASSYGQGKRETQYF

d_gene: NA
j_gene: TRBJ2-6
v_gene: TRBV4-2
abundance: NA
CDR3nt: TGTGCCAGCAGCCAAGAGACCCCGGAGGGGTCTGGGGCCAACGTCCTGACTTTC
CDR3aa: CASSQETPEGSGANVLTF

d_gene: NA
j_gene: TRBJ2-7
v_gene: TRBV18
abundance: NA
CDR3nt: TGTGCCAGCTCACCCGCAGGTAACAATTACGAGCAGTACTTC
CDR3aa: CASSPAGNNYEQYF

d_gene: TRBD2
j_gene: TRBJ2-5
v_gene: TRBV28
abundance: NA
CDR3nt: TGTGCCAGCAGTGGAACTAGCGGGAGCGAGACCCAGTACTTC
CDR3aa: CASSGTSGSETQYF

d_gene: TRBD2
j_gene: TRBJ2-1
v_gene: TRBV4-1
abundance: NA
CDR3nt: TGCGCCAGCAGCCAAGACCCCCGGACTAGCGGGAGGTTTAACGATGAGCAGTTCTTC
CDR3aa: CASSQDPRTSGRFNDEQFF

d_gene: NA
j_gene: TRBJ1-2
v_gene: TRBV10-3
abundance: few
CDR3nt: TGTGCCATCAGGGAAATGGCGTATGGCTACACCTTC
CDR3aa: CAIREMAYGYTF

d_gene: NA
j_gene: TRBJ1-1
v_gene: TRBV18
abundance: NA
CDR3nt: TGTGCCAGCTCACCGGGGGTCCAGATACTCACCGAAGCTTTCTTT
CDR3aa: CASSPGVQILTEAFF

d_gene: NA
j_gene: TRBJ2-1
v_gene: TRBV18
abundance: NA
CDR3nt: TGTGCCAGCTCACCACCCCTTGGCGAGGCTGAGCAGTTCTTC
CDR3aa: CASSPPLGEAEQFF

d_gene: NA
j_gene: TRBJ2-3
v_gene: TRBV11-3
abundance: NA
CDR3nt: TGTGCCAGCAGCCTTCGGACTAACACAGATACGCAGTATTTT
CDR3aa: CASSLRTNTDTQYF

d_gene: NA
j_gene: TRBJ1-6
v_gene: TRBV28
abundance: NA
CDR3nt: TGTGCCAGCAGTTTGGCCAGCTCCTATAATTCACCCCTCCACTTT
CDR3aa: CASSLASSYNSPLHF